This entry describes one T cell receptor beta chain. This receptor's antigen is unknown. The record has no base qualities; no much larger clone is one base away. The sample's time point, from its label and the paper: about 28 days (+/-7) after the second vaccine dose. Because spike-specific TCR depth and breadth did not differ between the two schedules, AZD1222 recipients who got a second dose at roughly 4 weeks were pooled with those who got a second dose at roughly 12 weeks. Vaccinee samples came from UK trials COV001 and COV002, including a single-blind randomized controlled phase 2/3 trial of AZD1222 (ChAdOx1 nCoV-19) in healthy adults. For TCRbeta chain sequencing, PBMC samples from trial participants were taken at day 0 and at day 28 after the second dose. This specimen belongs to a study of T cell responses to AZD1222 COVID-19 vaccine (dated by TCRdb to 2020 to 2022). Study-wide context: TCR sequencing was performed for 230 to 250 trial participants, of whom roughly 200 were given two doses of AZD1222 and 26 were given two doses of MenACWY control vaccine. Trial participants were enrolled by age into subgroups of 18-55, 56-69 and 70-plus years, and around 150, 28 and 57 TCR-sequenced participants, respectively, were included in these subgroups. Here is what the overall study found, with its caveats: Epitopes outside the regions mutated in the B.1.351 and B.1.1.7 variants were reportedly recognized by nearly half of the unique spike-specific TCRs. After two AZD1222 doses, both the breadth and the depth of spike-specific TCRs were significantly higher than at day 0 and than in MenACWY recipients. Conclusions about previously exposed vaccinees are limited, since just a handful of AZD1222 recipients were seropositive for SARS-CoV-2 at baseline. In the small 56-69-year group, the increase in depth fell short of significance, most likely because of low power. CD4 TCRs associated with the vaccine covered the entire spike protein, and the dominant responses were in regions 160-218 and 743-854. Participants were mostly white British and included more females than males, and it was suggested by the authors that clonal diversity may have been underestimated. Because no day 14 peak-response samples were available, repertoires were characterized only after the peak T cell response.

The CDR3 regions of human TCRbeta chains were analyzed by immunosequencing. Concerning the study's data processing: Repertoire TCRs were checked for matches against a reference library of SARS-CoV-2-specific TCRs that had been generated using the MIRA antigen-specificity platform. Breadth was defined as the fraction of unique TCRs that were SARS-CoV-2-associated. Depth was defined as the fraction of total T cells that were SARS-CoV-2-associated. Using the MIRA data, each spike-specific TCR was mapped to the spike region that the TCR reacts to and placed in a CD4 or CD8 class. Log10-transformed breadth and depth values were compared by one-way ANOVA with Sidak's multiple comparisons tests. TCRdb's version of the immuneACCESS table is confined to in-frame rearrangements and falls short of the full clone set. An unresolved V gene accounts for under half of the shortfall where checked; the remainder is of unknown origin. V, J and clone size reflect that table, while D and trimming were determined from the DNA. This sample comprises 77,000 or so clones, roughly 90% of them detected only once. Of the sample, about 29% is held by the ten largest clones.

The CDR3 covers 14 residues, taking in both the cysteine and the phenylalanine. The DNA shown is the 42-base CDR3, in frame from base 1. Trimming at the junction amounts to 2 bases on V and 8 bases on J, and the germline ends lie 13 bases apart. Via the germline V gene, CDR1 is SNHLY and CDR2 FYNNEI. Recombination connected TRBV2 to TRBJ2-1, with a tentative D gene TRBD1 over 7 matching bases. The sequence was obtained from an adult who received the AZD1222 COVID-19 vaccine. Material: peripheral blood, obtained 28 days after the second AZD1222 dose. The CDR3 loop reads CASSERGDSDEQFF. The bases are TGTGCCAGCAGTGAAAGGGGGGACAGCGATGAGCAGTTCTTC.